This entry lists 21 T cell receptor beta chains sequenced from one sample in a study of spatial heterogeneity in lung cancer. This sample's time point: sample taken at primary tumor resection. TCRdb fed the 5' RACE reads into MiXCR, producing one record per CDR3 protein. This repertoire shows tens of thousands of distinct CDR3 sequences, almost 7% found once; its top ten account for about two fifths. The material sequenced was PBMCs, taken at surgery. These receptors were taken from a female donor with early-stage non-small cell lung cancer.

This clonotype was recorded many times. The rearrangement joins TRBV6-2 or TRBV6-3 to TRBJ1-5; D not certain. CDR1 and CDR2 from the germline V gene are MNHEY and SVGEGT. This CDR3 comprises 15 residues. The V end was cut by 0 bases, the J end by 7 bases, with 13 bases between. The CDR3 bases are TGTGCCAGCAGTTACTCCATGACTGGAAACCAGCCCCAGCATTTT. The encoded protein is CASSYSMTGNQPQHF.

This clonotype was counted at least ten times. The chain joins TRBV5-1 to TRBJ1-5; possible D gene TRBD1, 6 bases. The germline V gene encodes CDR1 SGHRS and CDR2 YFSETQ. V was trimmed by 0 bases and J by 3 bases, leaving 10 bases between them. The length of the CDR3 is 15 residues. CDR3 nucleotides: TGCGCCAGCAGCTTGGCCGGACAGATCAATCAGCCCCAGCATTTT. This gives the protein CASSLAGQINQPQHF.

The chain joins TRBV27 to TRBJ2-7; perhaps D is TRBD1 or TRBD2 (5 bases each). Germline loops: CDR1 MNHEY, CDR2 SMNVEV (reference sequence). V was trimmed by 0 bases and J by 5 bases, leaving 17 bases between them. CDR3 length: 16 amino acids. Written as DNA, the CDR3 is TGTGCCAGCAGTTTATCTGGGGGTCAGCGTACCCACGAGCAGTACTTC. Translation: CASSLSGGQRTHEQYF.

In its sample, this clonotype was seen many times. This sequence joins TRBV11-2 and TRBJ2-7; 7 bases line up with TRBD2. CDR3 size: 16 residues. Germline V gives CDR1 SGHAT, CDR2 FQNNGV. Trimming took 5 bases from V and 3 from J; bases not matched to a gene: 13. CDR3 nucleotide sequence: TGTGCCAGCAGCCCTGCCCCCGGAGCGGGGTACTACGAGCAGTACTTC. Translation: CASSPAPGAGYYEQYF.

This clonotype was counted many times. The V call is TRBV3-1, the J call TRBJ1-4; D gene ambiguous. Germline assignment: CDR1 LGHDT and CDR2 YNNKEL (reference sequence). The CDR3 totals 11 residues. V was clipped by 5 bases and J by 6 bases, with 4 bases between them. The CDR3 protein is CASSFYEKLFF. The CDR3 DNA sequence: TGTGCCAGCAGCTTCTATGAAAAACTGTTTTTT.

The sample holds many counts of this clonotype. This sequence joins TRBV5-1 and TRBJ2-3, with D perhaps matching TRBD2 (6 bases). CDR3 length equals 16 residues. The germline V gene has CDR1 SGHRS and CDR2 YFSETQ. Trimming took 2 bases from V and 1 from J, leaving 14 bases between them. In DNA, the CDR3 is TGCGCCAGCAGCTTCGGCGCGGGGTCTGGCACAGATACGCAGTATTTT. It encodes CASSFGAGSGTDTQYF.

This clonotype occurred many times. The chain joins TRBV6-2 or TRBV6-3 to TRBJ2-2; D is unclear. Germline CDR1 reads MNHEY; CDR2 reads SVGEGT. There are 15 residues in the CDR3. Trimming stripped 5 bases from V and 1 base from J, with 11 bases between. CDR3 bases: TGTGCCAGCAGTCATCAGCCCATGAACACCGGGGAGCTGTTTTTT. Protein: CASSHQPMNTGELFF.

There are many counts of this clonotype. The CDR3: CASRPSGGGTEAFF. CDR3 sequence (DNA): TGTGCCAGCAGACCCTCCGGGGGGGGCACTGAAGCTTTCTTT. V gene TRBV12-3 or TRBV12-4 combines with J gene TRBJ1-1, with a weak D call TRBD1 (5 bases). Trimming removed 6 bases from V and 4 bases from J, with 15 bases in between. This CDR3 region has 14 residues.

This clonotype was picked up one time. This may be a read error, as it is one base from a much larger clone. The chain is built from TRBV7-2 and TRBJ1-2, with D unresolved. Per germline, CDR1 SGHTA and CDR2 FQGNSA. The CDR3 is 16 residues long. V shed 5 bases and J shed 4 bases, with 20 bases lying between them. The CDR3 DNA follows: TGTGCCAGCAGCCACCCCCAGGTGGTCCATCTCTATGGCTACACCTTC. This gives the protein CASSHPQVVHLYGYTF.

The chain employs TRBV4-1 and TRBJ2-7; 7 bases are a match to TRBD2. The V gene end was trimmed by 0 bases and the J gene end by 0 bases; junction bases not matched to a gene: 14. Germline CDR1 is MGHRA and CDR2 is YSYEKL. The CDR3 has 19 residues. This CDR3 is CASSQDREKVGGISYEQYF. Here the CDR3 DNA reads TGCGCCAGCAGCCAAGATCGGGAAAAAGTGGGGGGGATCTCCTACGAGCAGTACTTC.

This clonotype was picked up a small number of times. This sequence joins TRBV18 and TRBJ1-5; weak D call: TRBD1 (5 bases). CDR1 is KGHSH, CDR2 LQKENI, per germline. CDR3 length: 14 amino acids. Deletions cut 6 bases from V and 2 bases from J, with 11 bases between. The CDR3 DNA is TGTGCCAGCTCCCTCACAGGAGGCAATCAGCCCCAGCATTTT. This encodes CASSLTGGNQPQHF.

This clonotype has ten or more counts. The CDR3 is CASTSLISGANVLTF. Written as DNA, the CDR3 is TGTGCCAGCACGAGTCTGATCTCTGGGGCCAACGTCCTGACTTTC. V and J are TRBV6-6 and TRBJ2-6; no reliable D call. The germline CDR1 and CDR2 sequences are MNHNY and SVGAGI (reference sequence). There are 15 residues in the CDR3. Trimming stripped 7 bases from V and 0 bases from J, with 10 bases between.

This clonotype was counted ten times or more. The V gene is TRBV5-1, the J gene TRBJ1-1, with TRBD1 matching 8 bases. The CDR3 has 18 residues. V shed 4 bases, J shed 11 bases, and the junction held 25 bases outside the gene matches. Germline assignment: CDR1 SGHRS and CDR2 YFSETQ. The CDR3 DNA is TGCGCCAGCAGCGAAACCCCCACCGACATCGGACAGGGAAGGGAGGCTTTCTTT. Translated, it gives CASSETPTDIGQGREAFF.

This clonotype has at least ten counts. This chain connects TRBV6-1 to TRBJ2-2, with D possibly matching TRBD2 (5 bases). The CDR3 runs to 17 residues. Germline CDR1 is MNHNS and CDR2 is SASEGT. The V end was cut by 0 bases, the J end by 5 bases, with 16 bases between. CDR3 sequence reads: CASSEASQWRRTGELFF. CDR3 bases: TGTGCCAGCAGTGAAGCGTCTCAATGGAGGAGGACCGGGGAGCTGTTTTTT.

The chain carries TRBV5-1 and TRBJ1-1; 7 nucleotides align to TRBD1. This CDR3 region has 15 residues. The J segment lost 5 bases and the V segment lost 5 bases, leaving 12 bases of the junction unmatched. Germline CDR1 reads SGHRS; CDR2 reads YFSETQ. DNA for the CDR3: TGCGCCAGCAGGATGCAGGGGGATCTTTTTACTGAAGCTTTCTTT. Protein product: CASRMQGDLFTEAFF. Combining the CDR3 with reference TRBV5-1 and TRBJ1-1 gives the whole variable domain KAGVTQTPRYLIKTRGQQVTLSCSPISGHRSVSWYQQTPGQGLQFLFEYFSETQRNKGNFPGRFSGRQFSNSRSEMNVSTLELGDSALYLCASRMQGDLFTEAFFGQGTRLTVV.

This clonotype has just a few counts. The chain is built from TRBV7-3 and TRBJ2-1; D might be TRBD2 (5 bases). V gave up 4 bases and J gave up 0 bases, with 13 bases separating them. There are 16 residues in the CDR3. The germline gives CDR1 SGHTA, CDR2 FQGTGA. This CDR3 reads CASSSTRESSYNEQFF. CDR3 DNA sequence: TGTGCCAGCAGCTCGACACGGGAAAGCTCCTACAATGAGCAGTTCTTC.

The chain is built from TRBV12-3 or TRBV12-4 and TRBJ1-2; D perhaps matches TRBD1 (5 bases). CDR3 length: 16 amino acids. Between the trimmed V and J ends, which lost 3 bases and 4 bases, there was a span of 18 bases. The DNA for the CDR3 is TGTGCCAGCAGTTTCGGGACTCTCGCGGCCTTCTATGGCTACACCTTC. Encoded protein: CASSFGTLAAFYGYTF.

This clonotype was picked up many times. This chain joins TRBV20-1 and TRBJ2-1, with D tentatively TRBD1 or TRBD2 (6 bases each). From germline, CDR1 is DFQATT and CDR2 SNEGSKA (reference sequence). The germline V and J ends were trimmed by 3 bases and 8 bases, with 11 bases remaining between them. CDR3 size: 12 residues. The CDR3 sequence: CSARGGSDEQFF. The CDR3 bases are TGCAGTGCTAGGGGGGGCTCGGATGAGCAGTTCTTC.

Ten or more counts support this clonotype. V gene TRBV5-1 combines with J gene TRBJ1-2; D gene ambiguous. Per germline, CDR1 SGHRS and CDR2 YFSETQ. The CDR3 spans 12 residues. The V end lost 4 bases, the J end lost 5 bases, and 9 bases lay between the germline ends. CDR3 sequence: CASSVDKYGYTF. The DNA for the CDR3 is TGCGCCAGCAGCGTTGACAAATATGGCTACACCTTC.

This rearrangement joins TRBV25-1 to TRBJ2-5, with TRBD2 as a possible D gene (6 bases). The CDR3 consists of 16 residues. Germline CDR1 and CDR2: MGHDK and SYGVNS. Trimming removed 2 bases at V and 4 bases at J, with 17 bases between. The CDR3 sequence: CASSEPTGTGRETQYF. The CDR3 DNA is TGTGCCAGCAGTGAACCGACGGGGACTGGCCGAGAGACCCAGTACTTC.

This clonotype was found many times. The chain couples TRBV28 to TRBJ2-1; 9 bases match TRBD2. Trimming took 11 bases from V and 4 from J; bases not matched to a gene: 9. Germline-derived CDR1 and CDR2 are MDHEN and SYDVKM. This CDR3 region has 14 residues. CDR3 bases: TGTGCCGGACATAGCGGGGGACCTTACAATGAGCAGTTCTTC. Its translation: CAGHSGGPYNEQFF.